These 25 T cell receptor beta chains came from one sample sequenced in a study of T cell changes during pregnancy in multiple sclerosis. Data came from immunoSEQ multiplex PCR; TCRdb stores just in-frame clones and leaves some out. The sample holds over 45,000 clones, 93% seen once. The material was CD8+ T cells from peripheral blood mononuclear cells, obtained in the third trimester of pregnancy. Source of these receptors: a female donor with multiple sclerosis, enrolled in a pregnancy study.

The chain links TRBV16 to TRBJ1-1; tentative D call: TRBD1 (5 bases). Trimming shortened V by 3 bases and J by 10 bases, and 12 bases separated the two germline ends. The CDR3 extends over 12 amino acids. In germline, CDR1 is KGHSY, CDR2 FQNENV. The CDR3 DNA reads TGTGCCAGCAGCCAGCAGGGCCAGGGAGCTTTCTTT. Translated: CASSQQGQGAFF.

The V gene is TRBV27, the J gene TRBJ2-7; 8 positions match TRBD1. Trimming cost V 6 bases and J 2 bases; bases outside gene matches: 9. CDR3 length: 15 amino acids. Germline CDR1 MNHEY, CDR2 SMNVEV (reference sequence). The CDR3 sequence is CASSITGGPTYEQYF. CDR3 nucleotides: TGTGCCAGCAGCATAACAGGGGGGCCTACCTACGAGCAGTACTTC.

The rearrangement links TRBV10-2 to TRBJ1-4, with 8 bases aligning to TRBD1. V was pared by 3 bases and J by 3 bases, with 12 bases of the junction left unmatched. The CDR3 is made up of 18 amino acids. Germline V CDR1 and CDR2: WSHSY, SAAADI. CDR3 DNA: TGCGCCAGCAGTGATCTGGGACAGGTGGGGCCGGCTAATGAAAAACTGTTTTTT. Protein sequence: CASSDLGQVGPANEKLFF.

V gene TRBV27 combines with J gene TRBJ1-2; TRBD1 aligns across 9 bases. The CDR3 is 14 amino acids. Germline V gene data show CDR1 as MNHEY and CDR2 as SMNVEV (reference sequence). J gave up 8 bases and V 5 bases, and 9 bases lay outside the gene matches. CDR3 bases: TGTGCCAGCAGTCCGTTCAGGGACAGGGACGGCTACACCTTC. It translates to CASSPFRDRDGYTF.

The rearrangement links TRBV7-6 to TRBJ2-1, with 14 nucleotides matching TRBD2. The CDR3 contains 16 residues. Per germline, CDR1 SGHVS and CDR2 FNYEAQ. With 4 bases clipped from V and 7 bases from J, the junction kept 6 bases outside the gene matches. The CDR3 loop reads CASSSLGLAGENEQFF. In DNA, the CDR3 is TGTGCCAGCAGCTCCCTGGGACTAGCGGGAGAGAATGAGCAGTTCTTC.

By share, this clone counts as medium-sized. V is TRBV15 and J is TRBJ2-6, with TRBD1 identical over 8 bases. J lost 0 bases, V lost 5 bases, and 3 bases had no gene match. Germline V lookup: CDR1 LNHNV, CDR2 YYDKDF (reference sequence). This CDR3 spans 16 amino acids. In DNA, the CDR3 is TGTGCCACCAGCGGCGACAGGGGCTCTGGGGCCAACGTCCTGACTTTC. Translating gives CATSGDRGSGANVLTF.

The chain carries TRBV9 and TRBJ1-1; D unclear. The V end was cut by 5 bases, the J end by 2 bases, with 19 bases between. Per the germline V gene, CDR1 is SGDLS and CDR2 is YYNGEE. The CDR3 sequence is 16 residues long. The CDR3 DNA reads TGTGCCAGCAGTGTAAACGTCGCAGATCCAAACACTGAAGCTTTCTTT. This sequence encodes CASSVNVADPNTEAFF.

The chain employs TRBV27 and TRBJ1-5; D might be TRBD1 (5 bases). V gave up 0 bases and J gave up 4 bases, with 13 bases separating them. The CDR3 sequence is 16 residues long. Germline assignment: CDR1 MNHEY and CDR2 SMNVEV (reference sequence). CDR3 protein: CASSLSGQASNQPQHF. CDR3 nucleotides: TGTGCCAGCAGTTTATCGGGGCAGGCTTCAAATCAGCCCCAGCATTTT.

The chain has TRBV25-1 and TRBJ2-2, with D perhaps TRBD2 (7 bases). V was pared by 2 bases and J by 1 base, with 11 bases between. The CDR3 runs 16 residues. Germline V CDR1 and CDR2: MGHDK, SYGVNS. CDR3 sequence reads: CASSENGGLNTGELFF. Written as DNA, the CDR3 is TGTGCCAGCAGTGAAAACGGGGGGCTGAACACCGGGGAGCTGTTTTTT.

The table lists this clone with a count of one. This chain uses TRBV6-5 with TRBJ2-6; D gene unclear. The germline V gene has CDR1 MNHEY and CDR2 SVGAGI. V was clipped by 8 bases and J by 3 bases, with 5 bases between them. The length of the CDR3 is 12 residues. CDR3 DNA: TGTGCCAGCGGGCATGGGGCCAACGTCCTGACTTTC. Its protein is CASGHGANVLTF.

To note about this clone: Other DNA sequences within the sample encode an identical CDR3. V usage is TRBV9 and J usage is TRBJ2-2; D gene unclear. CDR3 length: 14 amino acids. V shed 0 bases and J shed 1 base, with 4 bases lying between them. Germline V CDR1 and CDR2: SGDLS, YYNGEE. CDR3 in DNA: TGTGCCAGCAGCGTAGGCGGGAACACCGGGGAGCTGTTTTTT. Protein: CASSVGGNTGELFF.

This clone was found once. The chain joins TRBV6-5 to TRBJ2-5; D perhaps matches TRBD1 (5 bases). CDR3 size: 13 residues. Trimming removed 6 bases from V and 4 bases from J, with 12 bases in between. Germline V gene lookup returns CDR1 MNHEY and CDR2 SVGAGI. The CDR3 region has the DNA TGTGCCAGCAGCGCCGACAGAGCAGAGACCCAGTACTTC. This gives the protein CASSADRAETQYF.

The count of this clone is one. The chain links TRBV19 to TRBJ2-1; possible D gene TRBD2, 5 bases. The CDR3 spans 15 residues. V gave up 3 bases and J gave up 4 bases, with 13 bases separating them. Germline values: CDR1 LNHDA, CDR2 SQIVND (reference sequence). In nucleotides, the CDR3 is TGTGCCAGTAGTATGTACACCGGGGATTACAATGAGCAGTTCTTC. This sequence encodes CASSMYTGDYNEQFF.

CDR3 coding DNA: TGCGCCAGTCTACCTGGGGGCGGTGGCACTGAAGCTTTCTTT. Its translation is CASLPGGGGTEAFF. This sequence joins TRBV5-1 and TRBJ1-1, with D possibly being TRBD1 (6 bases). CDR3 length: 14 residues. With 8 bases removed from V and 4 bases from J, the gap between germline ends came to 18 bases. The germline gives CDR1 SGHRS, CDR2 YFSETQ.

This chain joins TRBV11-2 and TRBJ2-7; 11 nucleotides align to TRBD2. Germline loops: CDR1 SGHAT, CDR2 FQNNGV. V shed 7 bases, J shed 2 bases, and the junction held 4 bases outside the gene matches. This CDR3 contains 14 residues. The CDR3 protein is CASTVAGGPYEQYF. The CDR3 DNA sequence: TGTGCCAGCACAGTAGCGGGAGGGCCCTACGAGCAGTACTTC.

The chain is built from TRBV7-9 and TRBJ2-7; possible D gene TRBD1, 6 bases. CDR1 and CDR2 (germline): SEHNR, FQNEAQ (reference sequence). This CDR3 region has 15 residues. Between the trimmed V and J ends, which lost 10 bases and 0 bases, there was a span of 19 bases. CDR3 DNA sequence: TGTGCCATCGGGACAACGGGCGCGGGCTCCTACGAGCAGTACTTC. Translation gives CAIGTTGAGSYEQYF.

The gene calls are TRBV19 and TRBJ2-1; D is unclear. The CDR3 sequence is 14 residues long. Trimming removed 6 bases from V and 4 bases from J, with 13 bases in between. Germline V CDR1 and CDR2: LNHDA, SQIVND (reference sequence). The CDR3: CASSSYTEYNEQFF. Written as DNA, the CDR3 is TGTGCCAGTAGCTCCTATACGGAGTACAATGAGCAGTTCTTC. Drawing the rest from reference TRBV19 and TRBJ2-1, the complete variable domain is DGGITQSPKYLFRKEGQNVTLSCEQNLNHDAMYWYRQDPGQGLRLIYYSQIVNDFQKGDIAEGYSVSREKKESFPLTVTSAQKNPTAFYLCASSSYTEYNEQFFGPGTRLTVL.

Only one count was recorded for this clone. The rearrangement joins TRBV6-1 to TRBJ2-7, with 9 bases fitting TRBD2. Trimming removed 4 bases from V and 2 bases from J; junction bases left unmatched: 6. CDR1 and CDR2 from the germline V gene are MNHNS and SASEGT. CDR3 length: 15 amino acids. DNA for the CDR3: TGTGCCAGCAGTGGACCCTTAGCGGGAGCCTACGAGCAGTACTTC. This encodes CASSGPLAGAYEQYF.

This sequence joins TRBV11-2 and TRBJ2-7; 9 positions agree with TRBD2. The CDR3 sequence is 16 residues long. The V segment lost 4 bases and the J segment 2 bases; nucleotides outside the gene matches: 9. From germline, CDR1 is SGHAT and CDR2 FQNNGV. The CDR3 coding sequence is TGTGCCAGCAGCTCCTCAGCGGGAGGTTCGCCCTACGAGCAGTACTTC. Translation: CASSSSAGGSPYEQYF.

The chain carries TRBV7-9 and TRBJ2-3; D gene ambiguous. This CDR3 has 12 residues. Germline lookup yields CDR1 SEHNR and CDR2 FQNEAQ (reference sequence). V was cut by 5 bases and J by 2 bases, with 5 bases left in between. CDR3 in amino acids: CASSVNTDTQYF. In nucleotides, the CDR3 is TGTGCCAGCAGCGTAAACACAGATACGCAGTATTTT.

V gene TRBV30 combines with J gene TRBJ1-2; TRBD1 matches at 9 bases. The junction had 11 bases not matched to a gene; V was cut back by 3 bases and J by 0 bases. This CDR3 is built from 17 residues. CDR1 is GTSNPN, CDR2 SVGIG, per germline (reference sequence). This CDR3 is CAWSALRTGEPNYGYTF. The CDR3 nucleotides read TGTGCCTGGAGCGCCTTGAGGACAGGGGAACCTAACTATGGCTACACCTTC.

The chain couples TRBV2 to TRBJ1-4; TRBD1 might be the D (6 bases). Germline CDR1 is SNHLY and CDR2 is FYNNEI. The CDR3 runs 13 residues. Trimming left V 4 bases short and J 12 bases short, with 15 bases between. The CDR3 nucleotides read TGTGCCAGCAGTGTGGGCGGACAGACGGAACTGTTTTTT. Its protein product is CASSVGGQTELFF.

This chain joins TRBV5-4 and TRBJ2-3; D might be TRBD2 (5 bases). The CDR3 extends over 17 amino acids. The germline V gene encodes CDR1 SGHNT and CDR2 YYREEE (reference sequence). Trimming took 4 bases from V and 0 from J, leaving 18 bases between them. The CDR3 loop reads CASSPGHSSPSTDTQYF. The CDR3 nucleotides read TGTGCCAGCAGCCCCGGCCACTCTAGCCCTAGCACAGATACGCAGTATTTT.

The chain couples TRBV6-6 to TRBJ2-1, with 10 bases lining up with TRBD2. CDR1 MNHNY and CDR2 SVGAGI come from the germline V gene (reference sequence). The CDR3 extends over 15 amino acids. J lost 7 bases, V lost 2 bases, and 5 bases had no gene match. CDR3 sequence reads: CASSYGPSGGNEQFF. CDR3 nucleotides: TGTGCCAGCAGTTACGGGCCTAGCGGGGGAAATGAGCAGTTCTTC.

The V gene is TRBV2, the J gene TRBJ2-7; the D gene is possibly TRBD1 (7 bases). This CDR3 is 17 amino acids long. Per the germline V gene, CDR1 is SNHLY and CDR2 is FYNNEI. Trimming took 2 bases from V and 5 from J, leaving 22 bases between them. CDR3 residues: CASSERGPQTGKNEQYF. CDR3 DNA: TGTGCCAGCAGTGAACGGGGGCCCCAGACAGGGAAGAACGAGCAGTACTTC. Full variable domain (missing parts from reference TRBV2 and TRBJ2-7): EPEVTQTPSHQVTQMGQEVILRCVPISNHLYFYWYRQILGQKVEFLVSFYNNEISEKSEIFDDQFSVERPDGSNFTLKIRSTKLEDSAMYFCASSERGPQTGKNEQYFGPGTRLTVT.